This T cell receptor beta chain was captured in a study of graft-versus-host responses after intestinal transplantation. As for the study in general: All recipients got anti-thymocyte globulin induction, then tacrolimus and steroids for about 3 years. Regarding the study as a whole: Some GvH clones were seen earlier in gut or blood, suggesting intestinal origin.

Comment on this clone: Its target is unknown.

The repertoire was sequenced with immunoSEQ multiplex PCR; TCRdb's copy has only in-frame clones and lacks some. The repertoire holds about 85,000 clones, with 91% as singletons. The CDR3 sequence is 13 residues long. The V end lost 7 bases, the J end lost 6 bases, and 15 bases lay between the germline ends. Per the germline V gene, CDR1 is MNHEY and CDR2 is SVGAGI. The chain combines TRBV6-5 with TRBJ1-2; D not resolved. The TCR originated in a human donor who was the organ donor for an intestinal transplant. The sample consisted of unstimulated CD8+ T cells sorted from spleen or lymph node cells, taken before transplant. The CDR3, as DNA: TGTGCCAGCACCTTATTGGCGTGGGATGGCTACACCTTC. Its protein product is CASTLLAWDGYTF.